The clone carrying this T cell receptor beta chain was seen ten or more times. TCRdb called the RT-PCR reads again in MiXCR, with one record for every CDR3 protein. The repertoire consists of hundreds of thousands of distinct CDR3 sequences, with 11% to 15% occurring once and the leading ten covering 3.6%. The CDR3 consists of 14 residues. CDR1 SEHNR and CDR2 FQNEAQ come from the germline V gene (reference sequence). V was clipped by 7 bases and J by 4 bases, with 16 bases between them. The chain recombines TRBV7-9 with TRBJ1-2; D may be TRBD1 (5 bases). The source of this sequence is a female donor in good health, serving as a healthy control. Sequenced: memory CD4+ T cells from blood. DNA of the CDR3: TGTGCCAGCACCCCCCAGGGACCAAGCTATGGCTACACCTTC. Translation gives CASTPQGPSYGYTF.